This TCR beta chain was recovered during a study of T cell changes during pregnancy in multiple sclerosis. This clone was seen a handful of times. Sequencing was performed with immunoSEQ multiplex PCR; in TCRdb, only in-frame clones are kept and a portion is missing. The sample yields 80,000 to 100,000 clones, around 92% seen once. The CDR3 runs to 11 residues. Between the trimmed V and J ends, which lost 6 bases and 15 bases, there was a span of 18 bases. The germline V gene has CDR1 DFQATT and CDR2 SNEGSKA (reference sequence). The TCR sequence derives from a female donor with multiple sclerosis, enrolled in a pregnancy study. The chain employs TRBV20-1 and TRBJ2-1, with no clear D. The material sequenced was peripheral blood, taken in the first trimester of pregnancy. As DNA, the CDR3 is TGCAGTGCGAGTTCTATCCCTAGACCGTTCTTC. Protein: CSASSIPRPFF.